The following is a T cell receptor beta chain sequence with its context. Germline CDR1 is SGHAT and CDR2 is FQNNGV. CDR3 size: 14 residues. Between the trimmed V and J ends, which lost 4 bases and 1 base, there was a span of 11 bases. This sample was included in a study of shared clonotypes between healthy human individuals. Assay: immunoSEQ multiplex PCR; the TCRdb copy retains only in-frame clones and omits some. There are about 1.5 million clones in the sample; about 98% occur only once, and around 0.45% lies in the top ten. The TCR sequence derives from a man aged 25-40 years in good health. Sequenced sample: naive CD4+ T cells sorted from blood. Regarding subset: CD45RA+ positively selected. The chain couples TRBV11-2 to TRBJ2-7; unclear D gene. The CDR3: CASSSLQRSYEQYF. Written as DNA, the CDR3 is TGTGCCAGCAGCTCCTTGCAGCGATCCTACGAGCAGTACTTC.